This T cell receptor beta chain is drawn from a study of T-cell reconstitution after alpha-beta-depleted transplantation in children. The length of the CDR3 is 14 residues. From germline, CDR1 is MDHEN and CDR2 SYDVKM. Trimming took off 3 bases at V and 4 bases at J, with 10 bases between the two ends. This sample's TCRbeta library carried unique molecular identifier barcodes. TCRdb re-called the PCR reads through MiXCR, storing one row per CDR3 protein. The sample holds approximately 15,000 distinct CDR3 sequences; around 4.9% are singletons and the top ten take around 6.6%. This clonotype occurred many times.

The chain recombines TRBV28 with TRBJ2-1, with a possible D match to TRBD2 (5 bases). The receptor's source is a boy between 5 and 17 years old with acute lymphoblastic leukemia, due to receive a stem cell transplant. The sample here was PBMCs, taken before TCRalphabeta/CD19-depleted stem cell transplant. As DNA, the CDR3 is TGTGCCAGCAGTTTTGGGAGTAGTTACAATGAGCAGTTCTTC. Translation: CASSFGSSYNEQFF. The full variable domain, completed using reference TRBV28 and TRBJ2-1, is DVKVTQSSRYLVKRTGEKVFLECVQDMDHENMFWYRQDPGLGLRLIYFSYDVKMKEKGDIPEGYSVSREKKERFSLILESASTNQTSMYLCASSFGSSYNEQFFGPGTRLTVL.